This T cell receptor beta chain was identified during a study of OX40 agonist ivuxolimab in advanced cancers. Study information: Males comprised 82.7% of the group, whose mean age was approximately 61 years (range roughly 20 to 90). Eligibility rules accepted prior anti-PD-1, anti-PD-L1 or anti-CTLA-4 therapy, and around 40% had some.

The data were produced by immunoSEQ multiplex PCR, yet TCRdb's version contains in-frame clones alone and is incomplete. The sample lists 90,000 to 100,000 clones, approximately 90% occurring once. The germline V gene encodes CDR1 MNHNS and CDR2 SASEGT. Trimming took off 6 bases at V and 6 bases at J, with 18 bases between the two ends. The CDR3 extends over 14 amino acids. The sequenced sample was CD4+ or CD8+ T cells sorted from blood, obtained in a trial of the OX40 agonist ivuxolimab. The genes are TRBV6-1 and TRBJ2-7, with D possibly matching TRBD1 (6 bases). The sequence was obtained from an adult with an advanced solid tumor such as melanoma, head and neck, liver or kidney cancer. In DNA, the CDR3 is TGTGCCAGCAGGGTTGAGGGACAAAACTCCGAGCAGTACTTC. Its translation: CASRVEGQNSEQYF.